The rows below give T cell receptor beta chains drawn from one sample of a study of T cell changes during pregnancy in multiple sclerosis. Libraries were prepared by immunoSEQ multiplex PCR; TCRdb keeps only in-frame clonotypes and omits some of them. Of about 67,000 clones listed, 92% are singletons. Material: peripheral blood, obtained in the second trimester of pregnancy. These receptors all come from a female donor in good health, enrolled as a control in a pregnancy study. Each CDR3 is given with its conserved first and last residue. The order of the fields is J gene, CDR3 length, V gene, CDR3 protein.

>TRBJ1-1|16|TRBV16
CASSRGVGAMNTEAFF
>TRBJ2-1|14|TRBV2
CASSQTPRYNEQFF
>TRBJ1-2|13|TRBV27
CASREGTNYGYTF
>TRBJ2-2|15|TRBV5-6
CASSRGGGWPGELFF
>TRBJ2-7|15|TRBV27
CASSSPEAGGREQYF
>TRBJ1-1|13|TRBV7-7
CASSSTPGTEAFF
>TRBJ2-7|14|TRBV27
CASSPGTGGYEQYF
>TRBJ1-3|18|TRBV7-9
CASSSTGTGILWGNTIYF
>TRBJ1-1|16|TRBV5-1
CASSLSGLPLSTEAFF
>TRBJ2-1|18|TRBV7-9
CASSLEDRGIGSYNEQFF
>TRBJ2-7|14|TRBV5-1
CASSLEGGAYEQYF
>TRBJ1-1|14|TRBV5-1
CASSLSGGNTEAFF
>TRBJ2-1|17|TRBV5-6
CASSSRRGGVRGNEQFF
>TRBJ2-2|14|TRBV7-2
CASNRGLSTGELFF
>TRBJ1-2|22|TRBV15
CATSPLTPNKPGQRIINYGYTF